This passage covers 17 T cell receptor beta chains from one sample sequenced in a study of T-cell reconstitution after alpha-beta-depleted transplantation in children. Unique molecular identifiers were incorporated into the prepared TCRbeta library. From the PCR reads, TCRdb called clonotypes with MiXCR, one entry per CDR3 protein. The table includes roughly 200,000 distinct CDR3 sequences, approximately 10% detected once. The input for sequencing was PBMCs, taken before TCRalphabeta/CD19-depleted stem cell transplant. The receptors here all came from a child younger than two with acute myeloid leukemia, due to receive a stem cell transplant.

The genes are TRBV28 and TRBJ2-5; D may match TRBD1 or TRBD2 (5 bases each). The CDR3 is 13 residues long. Trimming took 6 bases from V and 7 from J, leaving 15 bases between them. Germline loops: CDR1 MDHEN, CDR2 SYDVKM. The CDR3 is CASRLDLRGTQYF. CDR3 DNA sequence: TGTGCCAGCAGATTGGACCTGAGGGGGACCCAGTACTTC.

This clonotype was seen repeatedly, ten times or more. This chain joins TRBV10-3 and TRBJ1-1; D might be TRBD1 (6 bases). Germline V gene lookup returns CDR1 ENHRY and CDR2 SYGVKD. CDR3 length: 14 amino acids. The V end was cut by 7 bases, the J end by 2 bases, with 14 bases between. CDR3 loop: CAITGTGLNTEAFF. DNA for the CDR3: TGTGCCATCACCGGAACAGGGTTAAACACTGAAGCTTTCTTT.

This clonotype has a count of ten or more. V usage is TRBV20-1 and J usage is TRBJ1-1; D is possibly TRBD1 (6 bases). This CDR3 is built from 12 residues. Germline CDR1 and CDR2: DFQATT and SNEGSKA (reference sequence). Trimming stripped 7 bases from V and 4 bases from J, with 13 bases between. The CDR3 DNA follows: TGCAGTGTTGACAGGCCAGGCACTGAAGCTTTCTTT. Translating gives CSVDRPGTEAFF.

This clonotype has a count of ten or more. The chain employs TRBV7-2 and TRBJ1-2, with D perhaps matching TRBD1 (6 bases). V was cut by 3 bases and J by 4 bases, with 12 bases left in between. This CDR3 is built from 14 residues. Germline V gene data show CDR1 as SGHTA and CDR2 as FQGNSA. The CDR3: CASSFRGSSYGYTF. Written as DNA, the CDR3 is TGTGCCAGCAGCTTCAGGGGTAGTAGCTATGGCTACACCTTC.

There are many counts of this clonotype. J is TRBJ2-1 and V is TRBV5-1; D remains ambiguous. The germline gives CDR1 SGHRS, CDR2 YFSETQ. The CDR3 is made up of 13 amino acids. The V gene lost 2 bases and the J gene lost 5 bases, with 8 bases spanning the gap. In DNA form, the CDR3 reads TGCGCCAGCAGCTTTGGCAGTAACAATGAGCAGTTCTTC. This encodes CASSFGSNNEQFF.

As concerns this clonotype: At one boundary the junction diverges from the germline segment, which might be a read error. This chain connects TRBV7-3 to TRBJ2-3; perhaps D is TRBD1 or TRBD2 (5 bases each). CDR1 is SGHTA, CDR2 FQGTGA, per germline. CDR3 length: 15 amino acids. The CDR3 region has the DNA TGTACCAGCAGCTTAACAGGACATAGCGCAGATACGCAGTATTTT. Its protein product is CTSSLTGHSADTQYF.

In its sample, this clonotype was seen many times. The V gene is TRBV6-2 or TRBV6-3, the J gene TRBJ2-3; 7 bases map to TRBD2. Looked up from germline, CDR1 is MNHEY and CDR2 is SVGEGT. The CDR3 is made up of 14 amino acids. With 6 bases clipped from V and 4 bases from J, the junction kept 7 bases outside the gene matches. In nucleotides, the CDR3 is TGTGCCAGCAGCTTACTAGCGAATTCAGATACGCAGTATTTT. Protein product: CASSLLANSDTQYF.

This clonotype has ten or more counts. V and J are TRBV7-2 and TRBJ2-3; TRBD2 agrees at 8 bases. Germline-derived CDR1 and CDR2 are SGHTA and FQGNSA. Trimming took 1 base from V and 3 from J; bases not matched to a gene: 3. The CDR3 contains 15 residues. CDR3 amino acids: CASSLDQRGTDTQYF. The CDR3 DNA is TGTGCCAGCAGCTTAGACCAGCGGGGGACAGATACGCAGTATTTT.

This clonotype was seen ten or more times. The chain is built from TRBV11-2 and TRBJ2-2; D gene unclear. V lost 4 bases, J lost 6 bases, and 6 bases lay in between. Germline values: CDR1 SGHAT, CDR2 FQNNGV. The CDR3 contains 12 residues. The CDR3 bases are TGTGCCAGCAGCTACGACGCCGGGGAGCTGTTTTTT. This gives the protein CASSYDAGELFF.

Turning to this clonotype: With a much larger clone just one base away, this may be a read error. The CDR3: CSVEQLYQETRYF. CDR3 DNA sequence: TGCAGCGTTGAACAGCTTTACCAAGAGACCCGGTACTTC. The chain employs TRBV29-1 and TRBJ2-5; no reliable D call. The CDR3 spans 13 residues. The germline CDR1 and CDR2 sequences are SQVTM and ANQGSEA.

This clonotype was counted ten times or more. The genes are TRBV20-1 and TRBJ2-1, with a possible D match to TRBD2 (5 bases). The CDR3 has 14 residues. Looked up from germline, CDR1 is DFQATT and CDR2 is SNEGSKA (reference sequence). Trimming pared 6 bases from V and 7 bases from J, leaving 19 bases between. The CDR3 region is CSAPTPARVNEQFF. For the CDR3, the DNA is TGCAGTGCCCCGACCCCAGCGAGGGTGAATGAGCAGTTCTTC.

Many counts were recorded for this clonotype. The chain links TRBV25-1 to TRBJ2-7; tentatively, D is TRBD2 (5 bases). With 6 bases removed from V and 1 base from J, the gap between germline ends came to 10 bases. CDR1 is MGHDK, CDR2 SYGVNS, per germline. The CDR3 is 13 amino acids. The CDR3 loop reads CASSDYPSYEQYF. The CDR3 nucleotides are TGTGCCAGCAGCGACTATCCTTCCTACGAGCAGTACTTC.

V usage is TRBV28 and J usage is TRBJ2-1; no firm D call. The CDR3 has 12 residues. Trimming left V 4 bases short and J 10 bases short, with 11 bases between. Germline V lookup: CDR1 MDHEN, CDR2 SYDVKM. CDR3 residues: CASSSPRREQFF. DNA for the CDR3: TGTGCCAGCAGTTCGCCTAGGCGGGAGCAGTTCTTC. Combining the CDR3 with reference TRBV28 and TRBJ2-1 gives the whole variable domain DVKVTQSSRYLVKRTGEKVFLECVQDMDHENMFWYRQDPGLGLRLIYFSYDVKMKEKGDIPEGYSVSREKKERFSLILESASTNQTSMYLCASSSPRREQFFGPGTRLTVL.

This clonotype was counted only a few times. V and J are TRBV24-1 and TRBJ2-1; D is perhaps TRBD2 (7 bases). This CDR3 region has 16 residues. Trimming took off 3 bases at V and 4 bases at J, with 15 bases between the two ends. Germline V gives CDR1 KGHDR, CDR2 SFDVKD. The CDR3, as DNA: TGTGCCACCAGTGATGTGGGGGGGGGCCTTTACAATGAGCAGTTCTTC. It yields the protein CATSDVGGGLYNEQFF.

This clonotype was found many times. The V gene is TRBV5-1, the J gene TRBJ1-2, with a tentative D call TRBD1 (5 bases). The CDR3 is made up of 13 amino acids. Germline loops: CDR1 SGHRS, CDR2 YFSETQ. The V end lost 0 bases, the J end lost 4 bases, and 7 bases lay between the germline ends. The CDR3 DNA is TGCGCCAGCAGCTTGGGGGGGACCTATGGCTACACCTTC. Translated: CASSLGGTYGYTF.

This clonotype was seen many times. This chain uses TRBV7-2 with TRBJ1-2; 9 bases are a match to TRBD1. From germline, CDR1 is SGHTA and CDR2 FQGNSA. The CDR3 is 12 amino acids. The V and J ends lost 5 bases and 10 bases, in that order; junction bases with no gene match: 5. CDR3 residues: CASSLQQGAYTF. In DNA form, the CDR3 reads TGTGCCAGCAGCCTCCAACAGGGGGCCTACACCTTC.

In nucleotides, the CDR3 is TGTGCCAGCAGCTTAGAGGGGTCTAAATCTTATGGCTACACCTTC. The encoded protein is CASSLEGSKSYGYTF. The V and J genes are TRBV7-9 and TRBJ1-2; the D gene is possibly TRBD1 (5 bases). The CDR3 has 15 amino acids. V was cut by 1 base and J by 5 bases, with 14 bases left in between. Germline-derived CDR1 and CDR2 are SEHNR and FQNEAQ (reference sequence).